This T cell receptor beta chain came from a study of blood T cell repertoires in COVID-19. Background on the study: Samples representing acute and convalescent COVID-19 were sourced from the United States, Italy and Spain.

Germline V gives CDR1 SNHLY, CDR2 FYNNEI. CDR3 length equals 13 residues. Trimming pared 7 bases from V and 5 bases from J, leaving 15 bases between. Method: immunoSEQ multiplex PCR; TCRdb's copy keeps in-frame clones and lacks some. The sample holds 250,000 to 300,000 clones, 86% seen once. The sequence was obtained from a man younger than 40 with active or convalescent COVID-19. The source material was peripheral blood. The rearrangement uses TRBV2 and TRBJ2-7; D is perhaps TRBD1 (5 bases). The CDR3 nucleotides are TGTGCCAGCAATCGGCAGGGTTTAGACGAGCAGTACTTC. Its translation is CASNRQGLDEQYF.